The sequence of this TCR beta chain was determined in a study of blood T cell repertoires in COVID-19. Study details: The analysed material was cDNA or gDNA that came from T cells, B-cell-depleted T cells, or PBMCs.

Clones were sequenced by immunoSEQ multiplex PCR, and TCRdb holds only the in-frame ones, with some missing. The sample contains approximately 20,000 clones, 80% to 90% of which appear only once. Per the germline V gene, CDR1 is LNHDA and CDR2 is SQIVND (reference sequence). V lost 4 bases to trimming and J lost 6 bases; unmatched junction nucleotides: 7. CDR3 length: 15 amino acids. The chain couples TRBV19 to TRBJ2-7; 12 bases agree with TRBD1. The sequenced sample consisted of peripheral blood. This sequence was found in a human donor with active COVID-19. The donor label of this sample is uncertain. In nucleotides, the CDR3 is TGTGCCAGTAGTACCGGCCCGGGACAGGGGGCCGAGCAGTACTTC. Protein product: CASSTGPGQGAEQYF.